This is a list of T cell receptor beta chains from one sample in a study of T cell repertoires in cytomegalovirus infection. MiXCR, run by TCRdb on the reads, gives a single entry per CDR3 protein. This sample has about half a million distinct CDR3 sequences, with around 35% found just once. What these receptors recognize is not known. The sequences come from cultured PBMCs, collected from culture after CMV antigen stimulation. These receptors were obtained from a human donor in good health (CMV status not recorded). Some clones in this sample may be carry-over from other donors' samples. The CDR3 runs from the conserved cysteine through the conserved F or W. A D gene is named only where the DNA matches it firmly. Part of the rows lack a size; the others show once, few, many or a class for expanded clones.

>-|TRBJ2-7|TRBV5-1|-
TGCGCCAGCAGCAACGGTCGTTCCTCCTACGAGCAGTACTTC
CASSNGRSSYEQYF
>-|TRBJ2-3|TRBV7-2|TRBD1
TGTGCCAGCAGGCCGGGACAGGGGGCTGTAGATACGCAGTATTTT
CASRPGQGAVDTQYF
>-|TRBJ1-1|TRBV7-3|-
TGTGCCAGCAGCTTATTGGGACGGTACACTGAAGCTTTCTTT
CASSLLGRYTEAFF
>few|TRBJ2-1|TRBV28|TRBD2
TGTGCCAGCAGTTTAGGAGCTAGCGGGAACTACAATGAGCAGTTCTTC
CASSLGASGNYNEQFF
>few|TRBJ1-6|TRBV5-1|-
TGCGCCAGCAGCCTCCGCCCTCCCGACTGGGACTCCCAGAACGTGGGTTCACCCCTCCACTTT
CASSLRPPDWDSQNVGSPLHF
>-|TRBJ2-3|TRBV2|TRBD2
TGTGCCAGCGGAGGACTAGCGTCTTTCAATAATGGCACAGATACGCAGTATTTT
CASGGLASFNNGTDTQYF
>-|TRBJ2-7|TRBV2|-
TGTGCCAGCAAAATCTCCGGGACTTTCTCATACTTC
CASKISGTFSYF
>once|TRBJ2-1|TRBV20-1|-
TGCAGTGCTTTACGCGGGACTTCCTCCTACAATGAGCAGTTCTTC
CSALRGTSSYNEQFF
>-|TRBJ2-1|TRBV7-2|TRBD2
TGTGCCAGCAGCTTGGATTTGGCTAGCGGGAGTTCGGGGGTCTTC
CASSLDLASGSSGVF
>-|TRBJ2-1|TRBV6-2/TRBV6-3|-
TGTGCCAGCAGAACCGGGTACAGCTCCTACAATGAGCAGTTCTTC
CASRTGYSSYNEQFF
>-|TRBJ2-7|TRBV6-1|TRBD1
TGTGCCAGCACCCGAGTCCGGACAGGGCTCAACGAGCAGTACTTC
CASTRVRTGLNEQYF
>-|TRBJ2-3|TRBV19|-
TGTGCCAGTAGTTCCCCCCGGGGACAAGGTACAGATACGCAGTATTTT
CASSSPRGQGTDTQYF
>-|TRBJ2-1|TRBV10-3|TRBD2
TGTGCCATCGGACTAGCAAGCTATGAGCAGTTCTTC
CAIGLASYEQFF
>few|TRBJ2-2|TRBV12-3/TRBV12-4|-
TGTGCCAGCAGTTTAAGGCAGGGGATCACCGGGGAGCTGTTTTTT
CASSLRQGITGELFF
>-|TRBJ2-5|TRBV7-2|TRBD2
TGTGCCAGCAGCTCCCCGGGACTAGCGGGAGGCTCGAGGGAGACCCAGTACTTC
CASSSPGLAGGSRETQYF
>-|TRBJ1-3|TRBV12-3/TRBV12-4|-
TGTGCCAGCAGGGACCGGGACTCTGGAAACACCATATATTTT
CASRDRDSGNTIYF